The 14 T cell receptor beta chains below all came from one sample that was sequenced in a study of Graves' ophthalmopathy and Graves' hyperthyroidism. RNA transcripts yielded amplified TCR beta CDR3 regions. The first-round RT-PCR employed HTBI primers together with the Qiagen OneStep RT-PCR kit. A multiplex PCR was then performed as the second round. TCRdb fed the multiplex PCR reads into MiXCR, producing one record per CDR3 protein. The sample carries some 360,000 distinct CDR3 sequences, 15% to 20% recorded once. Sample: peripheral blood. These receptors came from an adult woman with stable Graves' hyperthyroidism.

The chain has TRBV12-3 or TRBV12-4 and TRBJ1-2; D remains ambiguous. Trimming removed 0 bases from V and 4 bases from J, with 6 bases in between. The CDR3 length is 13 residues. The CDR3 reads CASSLADGYGYTF. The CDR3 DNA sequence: TGTGCCAGCAGTTTAGCGGACGGCTATGGCTACACCTTC.

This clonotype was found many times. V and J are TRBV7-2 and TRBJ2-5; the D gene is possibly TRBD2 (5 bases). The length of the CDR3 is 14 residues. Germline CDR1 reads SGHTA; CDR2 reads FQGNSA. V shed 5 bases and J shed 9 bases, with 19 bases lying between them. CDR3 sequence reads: CASSLLGSTGSQYF. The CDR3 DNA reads TGTGCCAGCAGCCTACTAGGGTCAACGGGTTCCCAGTACTTC.

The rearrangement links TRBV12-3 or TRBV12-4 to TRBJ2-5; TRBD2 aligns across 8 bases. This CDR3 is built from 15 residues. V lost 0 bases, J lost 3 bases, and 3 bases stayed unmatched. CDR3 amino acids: CASSLASLAEETQYF. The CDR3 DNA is TGTGCCAGCAGTTTAGCCTCACTAGCGGAAGAGACCCAGTACTTC.

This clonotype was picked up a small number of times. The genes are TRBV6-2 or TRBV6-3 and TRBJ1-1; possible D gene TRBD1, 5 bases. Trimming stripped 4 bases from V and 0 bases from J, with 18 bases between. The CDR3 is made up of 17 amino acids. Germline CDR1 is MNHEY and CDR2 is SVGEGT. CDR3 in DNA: TGTGCCAGCAGTTGGGAAACAGGAGGACTACTGAACACTGAAGCTTTCTTT. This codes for CASSWETGGLLNTEAFF.

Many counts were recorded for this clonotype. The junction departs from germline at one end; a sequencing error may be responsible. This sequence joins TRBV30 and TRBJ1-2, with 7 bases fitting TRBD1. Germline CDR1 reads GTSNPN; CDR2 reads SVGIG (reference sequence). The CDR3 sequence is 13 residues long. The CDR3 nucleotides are TGCGGGTCTACACAGGGGATTATGTATGGCTACACCTTC. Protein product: CGSTQGIMYGYTF. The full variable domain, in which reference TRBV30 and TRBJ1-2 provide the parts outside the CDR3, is SQTIHQWPATLVQPVGSPLSLECTVEGTSNPNLYWYRQAAGRGLQLLFYSVGIGQISSEVPQNLSASRPQDRQFILSSKKLLLSDSGFYLCGSTQGIMYGYTFGSGTRLTVV.

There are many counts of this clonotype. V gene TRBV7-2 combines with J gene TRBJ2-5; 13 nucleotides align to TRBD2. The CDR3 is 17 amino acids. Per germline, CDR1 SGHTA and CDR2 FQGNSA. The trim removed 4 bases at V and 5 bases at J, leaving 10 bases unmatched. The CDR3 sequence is CASSYGLAGARGETQYF. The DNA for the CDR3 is TGTGCCAGCAGCTATGGACTAGCGGGGGCGCGGGGGGAGACCCAGTACTTC.

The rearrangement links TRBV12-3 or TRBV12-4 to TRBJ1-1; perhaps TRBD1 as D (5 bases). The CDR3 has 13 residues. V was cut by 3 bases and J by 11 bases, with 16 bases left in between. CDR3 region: CASSFGGVGMAFF. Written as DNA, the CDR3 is TGTGCCAGCAGTTTCGGGGGGGTAGGAATGGCTTTCTTT.

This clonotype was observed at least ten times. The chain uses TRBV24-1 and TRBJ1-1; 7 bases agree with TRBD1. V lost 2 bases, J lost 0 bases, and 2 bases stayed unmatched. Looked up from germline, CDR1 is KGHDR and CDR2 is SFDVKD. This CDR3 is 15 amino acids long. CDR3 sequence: CATSDSGQMNTEAFF. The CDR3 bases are TGTGCCACCAGTGATTCGGGACAGATGAACACTGAAGCTTTCTTT.

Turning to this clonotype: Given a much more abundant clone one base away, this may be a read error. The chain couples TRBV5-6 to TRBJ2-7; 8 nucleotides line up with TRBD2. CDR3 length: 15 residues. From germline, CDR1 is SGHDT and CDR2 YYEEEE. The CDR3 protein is CASSLGPTSGYELYF. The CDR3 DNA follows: TGTGCCAGCAGCTTGGGTCCTACTAGCGGCTACGAGCTGTACTTC.

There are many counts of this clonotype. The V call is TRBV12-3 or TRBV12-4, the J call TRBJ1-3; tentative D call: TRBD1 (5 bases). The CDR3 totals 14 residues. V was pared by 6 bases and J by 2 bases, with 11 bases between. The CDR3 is CASRLTGPGNTIYF. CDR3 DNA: TGTGCCAGCAGGTTAACAGGTCCTGGAAACACCATATATTTT.

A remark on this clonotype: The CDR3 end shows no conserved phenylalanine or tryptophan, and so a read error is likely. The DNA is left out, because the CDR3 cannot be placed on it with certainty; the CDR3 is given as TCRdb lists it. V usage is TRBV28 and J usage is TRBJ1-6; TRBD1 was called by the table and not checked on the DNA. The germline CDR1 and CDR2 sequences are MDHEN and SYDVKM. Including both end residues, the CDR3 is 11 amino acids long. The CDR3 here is CSSSWTGPPHV.

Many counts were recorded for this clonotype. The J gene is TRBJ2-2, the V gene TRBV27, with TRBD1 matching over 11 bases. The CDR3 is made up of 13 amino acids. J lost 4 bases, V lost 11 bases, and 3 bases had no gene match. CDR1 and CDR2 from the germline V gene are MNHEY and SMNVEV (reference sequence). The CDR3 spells CAGGQGVTGELFF. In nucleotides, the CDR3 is TGTGCCGGGGGACAGGGGGTCACCGGGGAGCTGTTTTTT.

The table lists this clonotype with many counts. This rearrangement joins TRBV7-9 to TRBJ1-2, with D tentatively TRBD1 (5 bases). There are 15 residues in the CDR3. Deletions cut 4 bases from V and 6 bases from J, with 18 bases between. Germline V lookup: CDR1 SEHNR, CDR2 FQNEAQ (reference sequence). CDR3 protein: CASSSRELSRDGYTF. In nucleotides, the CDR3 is TGTGCCAGCAGCTCCAGGGAACTGTCTCGGGATGGCTACACCTTC.

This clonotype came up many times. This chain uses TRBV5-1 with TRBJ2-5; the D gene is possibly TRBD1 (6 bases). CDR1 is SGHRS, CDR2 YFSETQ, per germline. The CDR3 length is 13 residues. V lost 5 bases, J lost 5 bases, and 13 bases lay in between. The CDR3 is CASRQTGSETQYF. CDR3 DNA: TGCGCCAGCAGACAAACAGGGTCCGAGACCCAGTACTTC.